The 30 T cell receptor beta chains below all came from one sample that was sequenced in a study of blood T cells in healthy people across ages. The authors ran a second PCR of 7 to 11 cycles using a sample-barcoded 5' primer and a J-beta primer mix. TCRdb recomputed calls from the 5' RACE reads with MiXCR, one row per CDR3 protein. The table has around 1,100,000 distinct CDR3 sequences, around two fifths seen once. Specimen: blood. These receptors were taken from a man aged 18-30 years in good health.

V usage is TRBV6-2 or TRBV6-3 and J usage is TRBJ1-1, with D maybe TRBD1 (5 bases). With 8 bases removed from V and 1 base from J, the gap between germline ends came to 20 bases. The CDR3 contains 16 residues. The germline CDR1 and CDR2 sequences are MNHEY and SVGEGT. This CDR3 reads CASSQETEDPNTEAFF. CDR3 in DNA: TGTGCCAGCTCTCAGGAGACAGAGGACCCGAACACTGAAGCTTTCTTT.

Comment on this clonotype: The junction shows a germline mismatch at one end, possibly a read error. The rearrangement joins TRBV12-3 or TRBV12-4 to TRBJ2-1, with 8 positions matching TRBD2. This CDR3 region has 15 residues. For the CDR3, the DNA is TGTGCCAGCAGTTTCGGACTAGCAGAGTACAATGAGCGGTTCTTC. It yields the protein CASSFGLAEYNERFF.

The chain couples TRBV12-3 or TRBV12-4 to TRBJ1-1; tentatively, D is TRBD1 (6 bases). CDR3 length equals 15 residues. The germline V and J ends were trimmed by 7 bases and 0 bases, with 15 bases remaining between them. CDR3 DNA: TGTGCCAGCATCAAGGGGGTTAGCATGAACACTGAAGCTTTCTTT. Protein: CASIKGVSMNTEAFF.

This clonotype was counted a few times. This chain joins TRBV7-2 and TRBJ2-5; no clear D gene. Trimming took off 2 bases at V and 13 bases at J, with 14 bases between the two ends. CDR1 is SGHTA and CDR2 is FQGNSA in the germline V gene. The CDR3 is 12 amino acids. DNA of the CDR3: TGTGCCAGCAGCTTACCCGCTACAGCCCTGTACTTC. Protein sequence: CASSLPATALYF.

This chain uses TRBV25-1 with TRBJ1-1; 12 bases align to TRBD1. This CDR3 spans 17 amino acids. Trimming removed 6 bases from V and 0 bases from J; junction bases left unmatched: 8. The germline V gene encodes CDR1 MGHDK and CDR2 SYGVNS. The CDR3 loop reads CASSPGTGGEMNTEAFF. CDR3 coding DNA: TGTGCCAGCAGCCCCGGGACAGGGGGCGAAATGAACACTGAAGCTTTCTTT.

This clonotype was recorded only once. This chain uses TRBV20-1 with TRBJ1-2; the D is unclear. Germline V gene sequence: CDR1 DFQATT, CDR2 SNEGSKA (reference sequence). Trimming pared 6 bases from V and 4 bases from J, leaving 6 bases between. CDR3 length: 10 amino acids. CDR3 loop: CSAVLYGYTF. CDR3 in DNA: TGCAGTGCCGTGCTCTATGGCTACACCTTC.

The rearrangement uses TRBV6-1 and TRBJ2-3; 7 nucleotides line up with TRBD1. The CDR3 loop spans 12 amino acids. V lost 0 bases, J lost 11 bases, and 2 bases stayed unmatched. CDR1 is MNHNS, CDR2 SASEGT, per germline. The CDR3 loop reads CASSEADREQYF. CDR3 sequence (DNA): TGTGCCAGCAGTGAAGCTGACAGGGAGCAGTATTTT.

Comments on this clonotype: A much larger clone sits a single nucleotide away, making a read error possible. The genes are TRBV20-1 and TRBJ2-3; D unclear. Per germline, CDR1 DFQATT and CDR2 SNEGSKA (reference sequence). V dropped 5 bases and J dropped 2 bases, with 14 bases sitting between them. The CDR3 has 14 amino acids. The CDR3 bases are TGCAGTGCTCCAGGACGCTTTTCCACAGATACGCAGTATTTT. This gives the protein CSAPGRFSTDTQYF.

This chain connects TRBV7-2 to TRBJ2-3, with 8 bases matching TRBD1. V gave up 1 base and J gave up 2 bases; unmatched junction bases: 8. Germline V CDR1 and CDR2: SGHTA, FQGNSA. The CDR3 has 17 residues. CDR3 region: CASSLGAAGGFTDTQYF. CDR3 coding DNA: TGTGCCAGCAGCTTAGGGGCGGCAGGGGGCTTCACAGATACGCAGTATTTT. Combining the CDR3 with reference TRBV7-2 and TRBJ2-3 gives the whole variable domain GAGVSQSPSNKVTEKGKDVELRCDPISGHTALYWYRQSLGQGLEFLIYFQGNSAPDKSGLPSDRFSAERTGGSVSTLTIQRTQQEDSAVYLCASSLGAAGGFTDTQYFGPGTRLTVL.

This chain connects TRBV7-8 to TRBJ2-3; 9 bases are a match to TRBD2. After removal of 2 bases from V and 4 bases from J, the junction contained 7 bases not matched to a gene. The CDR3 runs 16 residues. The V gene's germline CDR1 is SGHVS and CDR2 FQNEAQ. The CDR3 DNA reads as TGTGCCAGCAGCTTACAAGCGGGGGGCAACTCAGATACGCAGTATTTT. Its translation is CASSLQAGGNSDTQYF.

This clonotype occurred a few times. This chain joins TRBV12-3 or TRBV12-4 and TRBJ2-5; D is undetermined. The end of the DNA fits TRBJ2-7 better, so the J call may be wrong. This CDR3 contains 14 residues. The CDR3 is CASSLIGSVGEQYF. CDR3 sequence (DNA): TGTGCCAGCAGTTTAATCGGTTCTGTCGGCGAGCAGTACTTC.

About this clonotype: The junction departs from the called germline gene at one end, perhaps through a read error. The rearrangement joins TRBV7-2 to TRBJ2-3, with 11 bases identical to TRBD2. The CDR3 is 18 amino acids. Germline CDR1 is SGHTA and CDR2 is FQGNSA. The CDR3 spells CASSLLGLAGLDTDTQYF. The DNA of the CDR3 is TGTGCCAGCAGCTTATTAGGACTAGCGGGCCTAGACACAGATACACAGTATTTT.

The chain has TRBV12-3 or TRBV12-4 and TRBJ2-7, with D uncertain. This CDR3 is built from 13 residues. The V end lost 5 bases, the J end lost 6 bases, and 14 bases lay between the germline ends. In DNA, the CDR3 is TGTGCCAGCAGTGTAGGTCAAACTTCCGAGCAGTACTTC. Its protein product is CASSVGQTSEQYF.

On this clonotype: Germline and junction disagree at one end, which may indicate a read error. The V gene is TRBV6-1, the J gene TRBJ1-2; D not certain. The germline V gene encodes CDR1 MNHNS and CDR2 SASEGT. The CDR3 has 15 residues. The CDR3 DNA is TGTGCCAGCAGTGAATCCGGAATTTTGAACTGTGGCTACACCTTC. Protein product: CASSESGILNCGYTF.

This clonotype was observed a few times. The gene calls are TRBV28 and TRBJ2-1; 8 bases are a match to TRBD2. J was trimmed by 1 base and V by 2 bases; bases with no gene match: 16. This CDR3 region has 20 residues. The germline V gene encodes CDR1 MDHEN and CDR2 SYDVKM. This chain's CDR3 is CASSLIGGATSGNSYNEQFF. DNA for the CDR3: TGTGCCAGCAGTTTAATAGGAGGGGCAACTAGCGGTAATTCCTACAATGAGCAGTTCTTC.

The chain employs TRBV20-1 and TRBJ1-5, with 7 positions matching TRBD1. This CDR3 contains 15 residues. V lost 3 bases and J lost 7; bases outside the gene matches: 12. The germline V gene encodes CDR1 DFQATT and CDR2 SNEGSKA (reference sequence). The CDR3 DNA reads TGCAGTGCTAGGAGTCTCGGGACAGAGGGGCAGCCCCAGCATTTT. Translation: CSARSLGTEGQPQHF.

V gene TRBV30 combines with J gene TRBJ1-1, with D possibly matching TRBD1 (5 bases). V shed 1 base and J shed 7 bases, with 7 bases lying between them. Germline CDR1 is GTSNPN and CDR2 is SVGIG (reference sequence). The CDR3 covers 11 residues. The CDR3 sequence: CAWSGGGEAFF. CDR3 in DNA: TGTGCCTGGAGTGGGGGCGGTGAAGCTTTCTTT.

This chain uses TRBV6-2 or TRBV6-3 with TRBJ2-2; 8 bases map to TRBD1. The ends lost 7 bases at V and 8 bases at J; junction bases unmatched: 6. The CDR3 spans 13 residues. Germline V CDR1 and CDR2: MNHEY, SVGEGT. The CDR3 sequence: CASNGQGVGELFF. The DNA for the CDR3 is TGTGCCAGCAATGGACAGGGTGTAGGGGAGCTGTTTTTT.

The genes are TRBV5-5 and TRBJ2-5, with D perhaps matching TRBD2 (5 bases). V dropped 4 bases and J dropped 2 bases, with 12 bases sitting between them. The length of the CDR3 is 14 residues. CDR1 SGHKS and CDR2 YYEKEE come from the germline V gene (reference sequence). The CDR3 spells CASSPEEDQETQYF. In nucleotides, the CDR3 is TGTGCCAGCAGCCCCGAGGAGGATCAAGAGACCCAGTACTTC.

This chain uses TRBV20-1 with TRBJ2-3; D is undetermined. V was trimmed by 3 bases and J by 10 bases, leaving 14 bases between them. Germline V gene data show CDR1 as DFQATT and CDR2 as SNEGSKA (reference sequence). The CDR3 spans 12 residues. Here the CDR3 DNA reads TGCAGTGCTAGTAGGGATCGGTATTCGCAGTATTTT. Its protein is CSASRDRYSQYF.

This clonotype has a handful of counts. CDR3 loop: CASRPFASEGSQETQYF. As DNA, the CDR3 is TGTGCCAGCAGGCCCTTTGCCTCCGAAGGGTCCCAAGAGACCCAGTACTTC. The gene calls are TRBV7-8 and TRBJ2-5, with no clear D. From germline, CDR1 is SGHVS and CDR2 FQNEAQ. Trimming removed 6 bases at V and 1 base at J, with 21 bases between. The CDR3 is 17 amino acids.

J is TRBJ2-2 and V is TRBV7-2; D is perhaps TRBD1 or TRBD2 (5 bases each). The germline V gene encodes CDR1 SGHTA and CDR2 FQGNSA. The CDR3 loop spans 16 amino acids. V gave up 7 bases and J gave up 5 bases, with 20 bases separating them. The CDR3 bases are TGTGCCAGCACCCCTTTGGGACGGCCCAGAACCGGGGAGCTGTTTTTT. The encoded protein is CASTPLGRPRTGELFF.

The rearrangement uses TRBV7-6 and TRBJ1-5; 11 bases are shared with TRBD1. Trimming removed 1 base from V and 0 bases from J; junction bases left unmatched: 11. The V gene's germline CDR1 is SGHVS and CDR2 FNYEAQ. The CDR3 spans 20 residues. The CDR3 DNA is TGTGCCAGCAGCTTAGAGTCCTGGGACAGGGGGGTTTATAGCAATCAGCCCCAGCATTTT. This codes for CASSLESWDRGVYSNQPQHF.

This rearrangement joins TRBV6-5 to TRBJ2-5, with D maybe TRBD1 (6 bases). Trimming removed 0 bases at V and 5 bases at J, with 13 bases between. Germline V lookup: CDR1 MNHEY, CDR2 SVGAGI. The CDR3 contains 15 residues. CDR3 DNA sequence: TGTGCCAGCAGTTACTCTGGCGAAAGGGGGGAGACCCAGTACTTC. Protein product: CASSYSGERGETQYF.

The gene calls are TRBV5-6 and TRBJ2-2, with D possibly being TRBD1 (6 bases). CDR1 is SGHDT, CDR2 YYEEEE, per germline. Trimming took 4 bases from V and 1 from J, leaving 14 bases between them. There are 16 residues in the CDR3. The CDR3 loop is CASSVVPDRNTGELFF. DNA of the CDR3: TGTGCCAGCAGCGTGGTCCCGGACAGGAACACCGGGGAGCTGTTTTTT.

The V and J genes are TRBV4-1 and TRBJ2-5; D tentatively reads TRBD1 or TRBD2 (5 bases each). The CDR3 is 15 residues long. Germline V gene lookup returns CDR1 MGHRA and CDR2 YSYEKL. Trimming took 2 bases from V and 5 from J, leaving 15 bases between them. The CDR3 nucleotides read TGCGCCAGCAGCCAAAAGGGGACCGGGTACGAGACCCAGTACTTC. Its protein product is CASSQKGTGYETQYF.

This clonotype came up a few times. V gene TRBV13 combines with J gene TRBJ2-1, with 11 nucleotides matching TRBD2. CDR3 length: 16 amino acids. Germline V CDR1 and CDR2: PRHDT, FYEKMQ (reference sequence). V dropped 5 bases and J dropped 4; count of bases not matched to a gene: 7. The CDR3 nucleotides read TGTGCCAGCAGCAACCAAGGGACTAGCGGTTACAATGAGCAGTTCTTC. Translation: CASSNQGTSGYNEQFF.

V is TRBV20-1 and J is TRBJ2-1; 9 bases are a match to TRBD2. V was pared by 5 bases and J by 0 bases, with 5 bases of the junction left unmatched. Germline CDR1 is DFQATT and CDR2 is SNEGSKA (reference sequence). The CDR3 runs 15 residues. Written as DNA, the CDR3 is TGCAGTGCTGATAGCGGGGGAAGCTCCTACAATGAGCAGTTCTTC. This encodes CSADSGGSSYNEQFF.

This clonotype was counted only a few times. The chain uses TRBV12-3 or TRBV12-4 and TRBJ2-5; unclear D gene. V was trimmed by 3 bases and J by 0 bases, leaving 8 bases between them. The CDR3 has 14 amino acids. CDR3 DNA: TGTGCCAGCAGTTTTTTCACAGACCAAGAGACCCAGTACTTC. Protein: CASSFFTDQETQYF.

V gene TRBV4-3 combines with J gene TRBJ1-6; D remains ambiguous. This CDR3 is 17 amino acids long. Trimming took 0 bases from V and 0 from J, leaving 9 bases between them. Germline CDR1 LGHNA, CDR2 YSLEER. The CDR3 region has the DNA TGCGCCAGCAGCCAAGATCTGGGAAACTCCTATAATTCACCCCTCCACTTT. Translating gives CASSQDLGNSYNSPLHF.